The 30 T cell receptor beta chains listed next were all sequenced from one sample in a study of radiotherapy plus CTLA-4 blockade in lung cancer. The table came from immunoSEQ multiplex PCR; TCRdb's copy has only in-frame clones and leaves some out. The data contain approximately 40,000 clones, 55% to 75% of them singletons. This specimen was peripheral blood, taken from a patient treated with radiotherapy plus ipilimumab. Source of these receptors: a human donor with non-small cell lung cancer who had stable disease on radiotherapy plus ipilimumab.

The gene calls are TRBV6-1 and TRBJ2-4; TRBD1 aligns across 7 bases. The CDR3 has 13 amino acids. The V and J ends lost 6 bases and 1 base, in that order; junction bases with no gene match: 0. Looked up from germline, CDR1 is MNHNS and CDR2 is SASEGT. This chain's CDR3 is CASRDRAKNIQYF. As DNA, the CDR3 is TGTGCCAGCAGGGACAGGGCCAAAAACATTCAGTACTTC.

This clone was observed a handful of times. The V call is TRBV10-3, the J call TRBJ1-1; D might be TRBD1 (5 bases). V lost 2 bases to trimming and J lost 0 bases, with 7 bases between them. Germline CDR1 ENHRY, CDR2 SYGVKD. The CDR3 has 14 residues. Here the CDR3 reads CAISEQGMNTEAFF. CDR3 coding DNA: TGTGCCATCAGTGAGCAGGGTATGAACACTGAAGCTTTCTTT.

The genes are TRBV30 and TRBJ1-4; possible D gene TRBD1, 6 bases. The ends were cut back, 3 bases at V and 8 bases at J, with 13 bases in the middle. This CDR3 is 13 amino acids long. Per the germline V gene, CDR1 is GTSNPN and CDR2 is SVGIG (reference sequence). The DNA of the CDR3 is TGTGCCTGGAGCAAACAGGGCTACGAAAAACTGTTTTTT. Amino acid sequence: CAWSKQGYEKLFF.

The chain carries TRBV7-6 and TRBJ1-6, with D uncertain. Germline values: CDR1 SGHVS, CDR2 FNYEAQ. The CDR3 runs 13 residues. V was pared by 5 bases and J by 8 bases, with 10 bases between. This CDR3 reads CASSPRIDSPLHF. CDR3 coding DNA: TGTGCCAGCAGCCCACGTATAGATTCACCCCTCCACTTT.

This sequence joins TRBV7-6 and TRBJ1-2; 9 bases are a match to TRBD1. The CDR3 is made up of 14 amino acids. The germline gives CDR1 SGHVS, CDR2 FNYEAQ. V was clipped by 5 bases and J by 8 bases; unmatched bases: 9. The CDR3 sequence is CASSPGTGRIGYTF. The CDR3 bases are TGTGCCAGCAGCCCCGGGACAGGGAGGATAGGCTACACCTTC. Based on the CDR3 plus reference TRBV7-6 and TRBJ1-2, the full variable domain is GAGVSQSPRYKVTKRGQDVALRCDPISGHVSLYWYRQALGQGPEFLTYFNYEAQQDKSGLPNDRFSAERPEGSISTLTIQRTEQRDSAMYRCASSPGTGRIGYTFGSGTRLTVV.

This sequence joins TRBV11-2 and TRBJ2-4; D perhaps matches TRBD1 (5 bases). The CDR3 consists of 12 residues. The germline V and J ends were trimmed by 3 bases and 8 bases, with 8 bases remaining between them. The V gene's germline CDR1 is SGHAT and CDR2 FQNNGV. CDR3 in amino acids: CASSFTGYIQYF. Here the CDR3 DNA reads TGTGCCAGCAGCTTTACAGGATACATTCAGTACTTC. Full variable domain (outside the CDR3, taken from reference TRBV11-2 and TRBJ2-4): EAGVAQSPRYKIIEKRQSVAFWCNPISGHATLYWYQQILGQGPKLLIQFQNNGVVDDSQLPKDRFSAERLKGVDSTLKIQPAKLEDSAVYLCASSFTGYIQYFGAGTRLSVL.

The chain uses TRBV5-4 and TRBJ1-2; unclear D gene. The V gene lost 0 bases and the J gene lost 0 bases, with 6 bases spanning the gap. This CDR3 comprises 14 residues. Germline assignment: CDR1 SGHNT and CDR2 YYREEE (reference sequence). The CDR3 is CASSLATSNYGYTF. The CDR3 DNA follows: TGTGCCAGCAGCTTGGCTACTTCTAACTATGGCTACACCTTC.

This rearrangement joins TRBV20-1 to TRBJ1-2; D is perhaps TRBD1 (6 bases). Deletions cut 6 bases from V and 5 bases from J, with 10 bases between. CDR3 length: 11 residues. Germline loops: CDR1 DFQATT, CDR2 SNEGSKA (reference sequence). CDR3 residues: CSARGMYGYTF. DNA for the CDR3: TGCAGTGCGAGGGGGATGTATGGCTACACCTTC.

In its sample, this clone was seen once. This chain links TRBV11-2 with TRBJ1-4; 9 bases line up with TRBD1. Trimming at V came to 4 bases and at J to 8 bases, leaving 11 bases not matched to a gene. Looked up from germline, CDR1 is SGHAT and CDR2 is FQNNGV. CDR3 length: 16 residues. For the CDR3, the DNA is TGTGCCAGCAGCTCACAGGGGGCCGGGGCCGCGGAAAAACTGTTTTTT. It yields the protein CASSSQGAGAAEKLFF.

The gene calls are TRBV2 and TRBJ2-1, with 8 positions matching TRBD1. Germline CDR1 is SNHLY and CDR2 is FYNNEI. CDR3 size: 16 residues. V shed 4 bases and J 3 bases; nucleotides not matched to a gene: 8. CDR3 residues: CASSVPLTGDYNEQFF. As DNA, the CDR3 is TGTGCCAGCAGTGTCCCCCTGACAGGGGACTACAATGAGCAGTTCTTC.

The chain uses TRBV5-1 and TRBJ2-1; TRBD2 is a possible D gene (7 bases). With 1 base removed from V and 3 bases from J, the gap between germline ends came to 14 bases. Germline V CDR1 and CDR2: SGHRS, YFSETQ. The CDR3 runs 16 residues. The CDR3 spells CASSLLGGLSYNEQFF. Here the CDR3 DNA reads TGCGCCAGCAGCTTGTTGGGGGGGCTGAGCTACAATGAGCAGTTCTTC.

The V call is TRBV30, the J call TRBJ1-3; no definite D call. Germline values: CDR1 GTSNPN, CDR2 SVGIG (reference sequence). The ends were cut back, 2 bases at V and 0 bases at J, with 8 bases in the middle. This CDR3 comprises 14 residues. In DNA, the CDR3 is TGTGCCTGGAGTCTCGGTATCTCTGGAAACACCATATATTTT. Translated, it gives CAWSLGISGNTIYF.

The chain is built from TRBV28 and TRBJ1-4; the D gene is possibly TRBD1 (6 bases). The germline gives CDR1 MDHEN, CDR2 SYDVKM. The CDR3 runs to 13 residues. V lost 10 bases and J 3 bases, leaving 12 bases between the germline ends. The CDR3 region is CANQGGSNEKLFF. The CDR3 DNA reads TGTGCCAACCAAGGGGGTTCTAATGAAAAACTGTTTTTT.

The chain joins TRBV14 to TRBJ1-1; no firm D call. This CDR3 has 15 residues. The ends were cut back, 0 bases at V and 2 bases at J, with 10 bases in the middle. The germline V gene encodes CDR1 SGHDN and CDR2 FVKESK. The CDR3 sequence is CASSQEARPNTEAFF. Here the CDR3 DNA reads TGTGCCAGCAGCCAAGAGGCCAGGCCAAACACTGAAGCTTTCTTT.

The genes are TRBV5-1 and TRBJ2-7; D unresolved. The CDR3 has 14 amino acids. Germline V lookup: CDR1 SGHRS, CDR2 YFSETQ. V dropped 3 bases and J dropped 0 bases, with 10 bases sitting between them. The CDR3 reads CASSSFGDSYEQYF. In DNA, the CDR3 is TGCGCCAGCAGCTCGTTCGGTGACTCCTACGAGCAGTACTTC.

The V gene is TRBV6-5, the J gene TRBJ2-2; 11 positions match TRBD1. Germline V gene data show CDR1 as MNHEY and CDR2 as SVGAGI. The CDR3 runs to 14 residues. Losses at the gene ends were 8 bases for V and 3 bases for J; bases not matched to a gene: 2. The CDR3 region has the DNA TGTGCCAGCTGGGACAGGGGGGACACCGGGGAGCTGTTTTTT. It is translated as CASWDRGDTGELFF.

The chain combines TRBV7-6 with TRBJ2-7; 15 bases fit TRBD2. The CDR3 contains 15 residues. Germline-derived CDR1 and CDR2 are SGHVS and FNYEAQ. V shed 4 bases and J 5 bases; nucleotides not matched to a gene: 3. The CDR3 nucleotides read TGTGCCAGCAGCTCGGGACTAGCGGGGGGAAACGAGCAGTACTTC. It yields the protein CASSSGLAGGNEQYF.

This clone has a handful of counts. The chain uses TRBV5-1 and TRBJ2-6, with unresolved D. The germline V and J ends were trimmed by 4 bases and 2 bases, with 10 bases remaining between them. CDR1 and CDR2 from the germline V gene are SGHRS and YFSETQ. CDR3 length: 15 residues. CDR3 DNA sequence: TGCGCCAGCAGCCAGGATTGGGCTGGGGCCAACGTCCTGACTTTC. Protein: CASSQDWAGANVLTF.

The rearrangement joins TRBV30 to TRBJ2-5; 7 bases agree with TRBD2. The CDR3 length is 10 residues. With V trimmed by 7 bases and J by 13 bases, 9 bases remained unmatched. In germline, CDR1 is GTSNPN, CDR2 SVGIG (reference sequence). DNA for the CDR3: TGTGCCTTCGGCGGGGGACTCCCGTACTTC. Protein: CAFGGGLPYF. Looking up the rest from reference TRBV30 and TRBJ2-5 gives the full variable domain: SQTIHQWPATLVQPVGSPLSLECTVEGTSNPNLYWYRQAAGRGLQLLFYSVGIGQISSEVPQNLSASRPQDRQFILSSKKLLLSDSGFYLCAFGGGLPYFGPGTRLLVL.

The chain joins TRBV12-5 to TRBJ2-1; TRBD1 is a possible D gene (5 bases). The CDR3 runs to 14 residues. Germline V gene sequence: CDR1 LGHNT, CDR2 FRNRAP. Trimming stripped 6 bases from V and 4 bases from J, with 13 bases between. In DNA, the CDR3 is TGTGCTAGTGGCTTTGACAGACCATACAATGAGCAGTTCTTC. Translated: CASGFDRPYNEQFF.

The V and J genes are TRBV30 and TRBJ1-2; no clear D gene. Trimming stripped 5 bases from V and 7 bases from J, with 14 bases between. The CDR3 extends over 12 amino acids. Germline lookup yields CDR1 GTSNPN and CDR2 SVGIG (reference sequence). CDR3 sequence reads: CAWSGRRAGYTF. For the CDR3, the DNA is TGTGCCTGGTCAGGAAGAAGAGCTGGCTACACCTTC.

CDR3 region: CASSELRVGSPLYGKLFF. The CDR3 bases are TGTGCCAGCAGTGAACTGCGGGTCGGGTCTCCTCTCTATGGAAAACTGTTTTTT. The chain carries TRBV2 and TRBJ1-4; D is ambiguous. Germline V gives CDR1 SNHLY, CDR2 FYNNEI. V lost 2 bases to trimming and J lost 10 bases, with 26 bases between them. The CDR3 totals 18 residues. The full variable domain, rest sourced from reference TRBV2 and TRBJ1-4, is EPEVTQTPSHQVTQMGQEVILRCVPISNHLYFYWYRQILGQKVEFLVSFYNNEISEKSEIFDDQFSVERPDGSNFTLKIRSTKLEDSAMYFCASSELRVGSPLYGKLFFGSGTQLSVL.

This clone was recorded a few times. This chain joins TRBV7-9 and TRBJ2-3, with D perhaps matching TRBD1 (6 bases). V was cut by 4 bases and J by 10 bases, with 12 bases left in between. Germline assignment: CDR1 SEHNR and CDR2 FQNEAQ (reference sequence). This CDR3 region has 12 residues. CDR3 sequence (DNA): TGTGCCAGCAGCTCTCAGGGGATTTCGCAGTATTTT. Translation gives CASSSQGISQYF.

The rearrangement links TRBV10-1 to TRBJ2-1; no clear D. Trimming shortened V by 8 bases and J by 2 bases, and 10 bases separated the two germline ends. Per the germline V gene, CDR1 is WNHNN and CDR2 is SYGVQD (reference sequence). The CDR3 loop spans 13 amino acids. The CDR3 bases are TGCGCCAGCTCTAAGACACCCTACAATGAGCAGTTCTTC. Its translation is CASSKTPYNEQFF.

This clone was seen just once. V is TRBV30 and J is TRBJ1-1; D unclear. CDR1 is GTSNPN and CDR2 is SVGIG in the germline V gene (reference sequence). Trimming shortened V by 4 bases and J by 4 bases, and 13 bases separated the two germline ends. This CDR3 has 13 amino acids. CDR3 sequence: CAWTVQSGTEAFF. Written as DNA, the CDR3 is TGTGCCTGGACTGTACAAAGCGGCACTGAAGCTTTCTTT.

CDR3 loop: CSVERGSGNTEAFF. The CDR3 DNA sequence: TGCAGCGTTGAAAGGGGGTCGGGGAACACTGAAGCTTTCTTT. The chain recombines TRBV29-1 with TRBJ1-1; maybe TRBD1 (6 bases). The CDR3 consists of 14 residues. The V and J ends lost 2 bases and 1 base respectively, with 11 bases between them. Germline V gene data show CDR1 as SQVTM and CDR2 as ANQGSEA.

V and J are TRBV20-1 and TRBJ1-2; D uncertain. The CDR3 runs 10 residues. Looked up from germline, CDR1 is DFQATT and CDR2 is SNEGSKA (reference sequence). The CDR3 protein is CAASSYGYTF. CDR3 in DNA: TGCGCGGCCAGTAGCTATGGCTACACCTTC.

The chain joins TRBV19 to TRBJ2-7, with 10 bases lining up with TRBD1. This CDR3 is 15 amino acids long. Trimming took 6 bases from V and 2 from J; bases not matched to a gene: 7. Germline loops: CDR1 LNHDA, CDR2 SQIVND (reference sequence). The CDR3 reads CASSRGQGLTYEQYF. The CDR3 DNA reads TGTGCCAGTAGCAGGGGACAGGGGCTGACCTACGAGCAGTACTTC.

The V gene is TRBV29-1, the J gene TRBJ1-1, with no clear D. The V end was cut by 7 bases, the J end by 1 base, with 4 bases between. Looked up from germline, CDR1 is SQVTM and CDR2 is ANQGSEA. This CDR3 spans 10 amino acids. The CDR3 is CSAQNTEAFF. In DNA, the CDR3 is TGCAGCGCCCAGAACACTGAAGCTTTCTTT.

This clone appeared many times. The chain couples TRBV5-6 to TRBJ1-1; 8 positions agree with TRBD1. The J segment lost 6 bases and the V segment lost 4 bases, leaving 8 bases of the junction unmatched. Germline loops: CDR1 SGHDT, CDR2 YYEEEE. The CDR3 loop spans 14 amino acids. Written as DNA, the CDR3 is TGTGCCAGCAGCAGCTGGACAGGGTACCCTGAAGCTTTCTTT. The encoded protein is CASSSWTGYPEAFF.